This TCR beta chain was sequenced for a study of T-cell reconstitution after alpha-beta-depleted transplantation in children. The CDR3 spans 16 residues. Trimming at V came to 0 bases and at J to 1 base, leaving 4 bases not matched to a gene. The V gene's germline CDR1 is SQVTM and CDR2 ANQGSEA. This clonotype was observed at least ten times. Construction of the TCRbeta library involved unique molecular identifiers. MiXCR, applied by TCRdb to the PCR reads, yields one record per CDR3 protein. The top ten hold less than 5% of the sample, which has over 550,000 distinct CDR3 sequences, 10% to 13% seen once.

This rearrangement joins TRBV29-1 to TRBJ2-1; 9 bases map to TRBD2. The receptor was isolated from a human donor who donated a stem cell graft to a child with acute myeloid leukemia. Here the sequenced sample was PBMCs from the stem cell graft donor, taken from the stem cell graft. CDR3: CSVEESSGISYNEQFF. In nucleotides, the CDR3 is TGCAGCGTTGAAGAATCTAGCGGGATATCCTACAATGAGCAGTTCTTC.